There are many counts of the clone carrying this T cell receptor beta chain. As yet, its antigen is unknown. This record comes from a study of CD8+CD57+ T cells in acquired aplastic anemia. Background on the study: DNA from sorted CD4+ and CD8+ cells averaged roughly 3.2 ug. Read counts for CD4+ cells (from healthy donors) averaged about 10.8 million.

TCR beta VDJ combinations and CDR3 sequences were profiled from genomic DNA. TCRdb reprocessed the reads with MiXCR, giving one entry per CDR3 protein. The repertoire holds hundreds of thousands of distinct CDR3 sequences, with 60% to 80% as singletons. The CDR3 covers 13 residues. The germline V gene has CDR1 SQVTM and CDR2 ANQGSEA. V lost 0 bases to trimming and J lost 4 bases; unmatched junction nucleotides: 2. Points from the study as a whole: Patients had around 30 CD8+ CDR3 sequences in common with controls (the shared set).

What was sequenced was sorted CD4+, CD8+, or CD8+CD57+ T cells (not recorded which) from PBMCs. The gene calls are TRBV29-1 and TRBJ1-2, with 7 bases that match TRBD1. The sequence came from a human donor in good health, serving as a control. The CDR3 reads CSVEEGDSYGYTF. CDR3 DNA: TGCAGCGTTGAAGAGGGGGACAGCTATGGCTACACCTTC.